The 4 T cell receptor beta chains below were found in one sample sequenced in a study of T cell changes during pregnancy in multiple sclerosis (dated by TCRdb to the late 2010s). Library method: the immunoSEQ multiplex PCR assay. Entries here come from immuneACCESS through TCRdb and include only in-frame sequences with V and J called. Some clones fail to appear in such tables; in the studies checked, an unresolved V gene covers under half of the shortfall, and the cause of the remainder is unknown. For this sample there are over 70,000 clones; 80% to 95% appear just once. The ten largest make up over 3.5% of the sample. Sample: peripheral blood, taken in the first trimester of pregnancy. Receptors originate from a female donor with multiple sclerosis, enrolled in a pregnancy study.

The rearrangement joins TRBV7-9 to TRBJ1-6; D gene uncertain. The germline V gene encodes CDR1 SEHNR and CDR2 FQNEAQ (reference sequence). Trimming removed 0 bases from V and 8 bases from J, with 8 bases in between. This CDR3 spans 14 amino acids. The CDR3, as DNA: TGTGCCAGCAGCTTAGCGGGGAGGGATTCACCCCTCCACTTT. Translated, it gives CASSLAGRDSPLHF.

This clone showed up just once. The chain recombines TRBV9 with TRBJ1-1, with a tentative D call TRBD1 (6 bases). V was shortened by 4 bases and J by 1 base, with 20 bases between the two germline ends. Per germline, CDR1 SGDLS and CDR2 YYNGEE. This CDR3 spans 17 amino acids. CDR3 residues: CASSTTVYPGANTEAFF. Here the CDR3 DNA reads TGTGCCAGCAGCACTACCGTTTACCCAGGGGCGAACACTGAAGCTTTCTTT.

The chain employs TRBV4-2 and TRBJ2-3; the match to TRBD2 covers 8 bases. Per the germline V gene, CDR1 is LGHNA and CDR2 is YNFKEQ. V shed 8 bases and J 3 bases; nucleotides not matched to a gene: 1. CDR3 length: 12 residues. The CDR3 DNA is TGTGCCAGCCGGGGGGGAACAGATACGCAGTATTTT. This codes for CASRGGTDTQYF.

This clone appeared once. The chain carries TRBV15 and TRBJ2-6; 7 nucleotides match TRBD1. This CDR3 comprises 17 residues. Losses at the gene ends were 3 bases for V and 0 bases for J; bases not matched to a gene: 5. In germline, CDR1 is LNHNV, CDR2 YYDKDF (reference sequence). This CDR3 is CATSSRQGPSGANVLTF. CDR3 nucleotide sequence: TGTGCCACCAGCAGCAGACAGGGACCCTCTGGGGCCAACGTCCTGACTTTC.